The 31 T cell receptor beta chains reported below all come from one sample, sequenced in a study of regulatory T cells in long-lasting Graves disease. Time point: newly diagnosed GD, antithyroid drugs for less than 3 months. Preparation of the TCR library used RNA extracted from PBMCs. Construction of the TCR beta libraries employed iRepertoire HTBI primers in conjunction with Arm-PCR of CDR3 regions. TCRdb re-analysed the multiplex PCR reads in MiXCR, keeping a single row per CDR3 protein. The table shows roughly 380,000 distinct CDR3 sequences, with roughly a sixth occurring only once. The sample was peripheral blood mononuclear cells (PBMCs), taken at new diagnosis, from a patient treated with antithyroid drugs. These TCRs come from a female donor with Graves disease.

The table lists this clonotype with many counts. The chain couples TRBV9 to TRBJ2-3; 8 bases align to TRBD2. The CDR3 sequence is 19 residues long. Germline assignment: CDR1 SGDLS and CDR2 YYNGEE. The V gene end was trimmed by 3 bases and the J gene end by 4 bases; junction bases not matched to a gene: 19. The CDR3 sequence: CASSGSGTSGSQVADTQYF. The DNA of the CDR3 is TGTGCCAGCAGCGGATCCGGGACTAGTGGCTCGCAGGTGGCAGATACGCAGTATTTT. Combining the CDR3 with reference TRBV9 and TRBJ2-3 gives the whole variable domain DSGVTQTPKHLITATGQRVTLRCSPRSGDLSVYWYQQSLDQGLQFLIQYYNGEERAKGNILERFSAQQFPDLHSELNLSSLELGDSALYFCASSGSGTSGSQVADTQYFGPGTRLTVL.

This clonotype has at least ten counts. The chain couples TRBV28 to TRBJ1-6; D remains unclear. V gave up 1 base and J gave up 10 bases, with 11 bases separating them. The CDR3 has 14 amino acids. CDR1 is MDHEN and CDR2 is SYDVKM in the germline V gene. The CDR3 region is CASSLSGNGSPLHF. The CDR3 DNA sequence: TGTGCCAGCAGTTTATCGGGGAACGGGTCACCCCTCCACTTT.

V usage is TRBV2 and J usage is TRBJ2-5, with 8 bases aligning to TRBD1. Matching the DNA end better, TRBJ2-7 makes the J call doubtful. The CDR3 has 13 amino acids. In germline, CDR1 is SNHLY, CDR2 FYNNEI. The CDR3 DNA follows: TGTGCCAGCAGTGAGGGACAGGCCTCCGAGCAGTACTTC. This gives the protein CASSEGQASEQYF.

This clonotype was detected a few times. The CDR3 region has the DNA TGTGCCAGCAGTTTAGCGCGAGCGGGGGGCTATGAGCAGTTCTTC. Its protein is CASSLARAGGYEQFF. The chain recombines TRBV12-3 or TRBV12-4 with TRBJ2-1; 9 nucleotides align to TRBD2. The CDR3 length is 15 residues. V dropped 0 bases and J dropped 8; count of bases not matched to a gene: 5.

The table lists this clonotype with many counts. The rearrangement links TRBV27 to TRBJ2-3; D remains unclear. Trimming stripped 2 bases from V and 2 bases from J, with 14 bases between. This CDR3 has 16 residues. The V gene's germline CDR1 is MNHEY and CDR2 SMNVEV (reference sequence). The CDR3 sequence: CASSLSIGAPTDTQYF. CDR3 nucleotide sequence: TGTGCCAGCAGTTTAAGCATTGGCGCCCCCACAGATACGCAGTATTTT.

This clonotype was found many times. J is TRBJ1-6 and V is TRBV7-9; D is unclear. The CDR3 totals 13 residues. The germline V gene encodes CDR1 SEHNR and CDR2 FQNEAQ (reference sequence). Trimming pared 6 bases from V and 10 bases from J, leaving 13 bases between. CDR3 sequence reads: CASSWGEGSPLHF. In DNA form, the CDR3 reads TGTGCCAGCAGTTGGGGAGAAGGATCACCCCTCCACTTT.

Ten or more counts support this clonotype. The CDR3 spells CSAPRPGSNTEAFF. As DNA, the CDR3 is TGCAGTGCTCCTAGACCGGGATCCAACACTGAAGCTTTCTTT. The rearrangement joins TRBV20-1 to TRBJ1-1, with D uncertain. Trimming stripped 5 bases from V and 2 bases from J, with 15 bases between. Per the germline V gene, CDR1 is DFQATT and CDR2 is SNEGSKA (reference sequence). CDR3 size: 14 residues.

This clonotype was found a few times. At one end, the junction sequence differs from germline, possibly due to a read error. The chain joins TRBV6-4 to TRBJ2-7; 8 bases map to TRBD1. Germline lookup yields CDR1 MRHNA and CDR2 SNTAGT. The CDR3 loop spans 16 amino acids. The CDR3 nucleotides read TGTGCCAGCGCCCAAAGACAGGGGCGAGACGGCTACGAGCGGTACTTC. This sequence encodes CASAQRQGRDGYERYF.

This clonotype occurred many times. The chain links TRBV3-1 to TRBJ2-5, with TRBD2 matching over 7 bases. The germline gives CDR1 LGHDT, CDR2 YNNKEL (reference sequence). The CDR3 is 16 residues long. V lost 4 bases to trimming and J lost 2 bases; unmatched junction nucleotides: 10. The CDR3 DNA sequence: TGTGCCAGCAGCCCCCCTGGGCTAGCGGTTCAAGAGACCCAGTACTTC. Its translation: CASSPPGLAVQETQYF.

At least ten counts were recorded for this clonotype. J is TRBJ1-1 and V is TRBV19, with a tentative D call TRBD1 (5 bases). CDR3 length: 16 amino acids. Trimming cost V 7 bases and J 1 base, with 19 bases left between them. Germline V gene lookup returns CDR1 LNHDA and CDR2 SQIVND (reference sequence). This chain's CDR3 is CASNPRGVPTNTEAFF. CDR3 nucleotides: TGTGCCAGTAATCCCCGAGGGGTACCAACGAACACTGAAGCTTTCTTT.

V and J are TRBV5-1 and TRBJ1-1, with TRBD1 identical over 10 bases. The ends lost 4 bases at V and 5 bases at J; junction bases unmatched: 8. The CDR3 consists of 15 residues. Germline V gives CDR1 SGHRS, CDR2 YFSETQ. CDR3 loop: CASSESTGGATEAFF. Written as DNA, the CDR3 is TGCGCCAGCAGCGAATCGACAGGGGGCGCAACTGAAGCTTTCTTT. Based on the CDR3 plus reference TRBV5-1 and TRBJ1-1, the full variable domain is KAGVTQTPRYLIKTRGQQVTLSCSPISGHRSVSWYQQTPGQGLQFLFEYFSETQRNKGNFPGRFSGRQFSNSRSEMNVSTLELGDSALYLCASSESTGGATEAFFGQGTRLTVV.

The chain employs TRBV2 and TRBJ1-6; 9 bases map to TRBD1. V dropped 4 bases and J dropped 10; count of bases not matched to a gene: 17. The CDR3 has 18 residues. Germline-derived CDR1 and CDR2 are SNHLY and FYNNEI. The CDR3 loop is CASSGKSWDRVRNSPLHF. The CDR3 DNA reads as TGTGCCAGCAGTGGGAAGTCGTGGGACAGGGTTCGGAACTCACCCCTCCACTTT.

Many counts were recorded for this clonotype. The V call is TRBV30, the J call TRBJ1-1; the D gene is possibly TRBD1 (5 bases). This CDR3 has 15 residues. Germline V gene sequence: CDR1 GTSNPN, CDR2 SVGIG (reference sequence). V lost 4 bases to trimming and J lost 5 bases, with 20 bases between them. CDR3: CAWTGMEAGGTEAFF. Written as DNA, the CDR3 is TGTGCCTGGACCGGAATGGAGGCCGGGGGGACTGAAGCTTTCTTT.

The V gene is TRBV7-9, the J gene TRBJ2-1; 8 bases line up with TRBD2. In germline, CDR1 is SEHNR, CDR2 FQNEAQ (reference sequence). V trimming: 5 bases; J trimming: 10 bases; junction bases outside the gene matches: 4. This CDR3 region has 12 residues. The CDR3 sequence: CASSPRLAEQFF. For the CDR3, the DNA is TGTGCCAGCAGCCCCAGACTAGCGGAGCAGTTCTTC.

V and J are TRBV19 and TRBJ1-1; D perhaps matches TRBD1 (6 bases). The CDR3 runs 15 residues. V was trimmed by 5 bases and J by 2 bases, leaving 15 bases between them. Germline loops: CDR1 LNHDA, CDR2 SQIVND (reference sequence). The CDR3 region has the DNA TGTGCCAGTAGTCACCACGAAGGGGGAAACACTGAAGCTTTCTTT. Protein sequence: CASSHHEGGNTEAFF.

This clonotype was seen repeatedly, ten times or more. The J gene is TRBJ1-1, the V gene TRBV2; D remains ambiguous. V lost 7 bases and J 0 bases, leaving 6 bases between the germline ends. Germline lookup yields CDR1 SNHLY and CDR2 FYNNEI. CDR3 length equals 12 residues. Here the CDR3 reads CASKRVNTEAFF. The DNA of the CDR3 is TGTGCCAGCAAACGGGTGAACACTGAAGCTTTCTTT. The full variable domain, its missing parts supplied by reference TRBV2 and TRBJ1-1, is EPEVTQTPSHQVTQMGQEVILRCVPISNHLYFYWYRQILGQKVEFLVSFYNNEISEKSEIFDDQFSVERPDGSNFTLKIRSTKLEDSAMYFCASKRVNTEAFFGQGTRLTVV.

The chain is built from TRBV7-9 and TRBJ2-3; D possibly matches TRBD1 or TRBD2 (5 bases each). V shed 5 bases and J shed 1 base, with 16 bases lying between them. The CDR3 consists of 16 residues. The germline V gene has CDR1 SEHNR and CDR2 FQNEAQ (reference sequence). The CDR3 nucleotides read TGTGCCAGCAGCACACACGGGGCAGATCGCACAGATACGCAGTATTTT. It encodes CASSTHGADRTDTQYF.

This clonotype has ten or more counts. The CDR3 reads CASISAPSGQETQYF. The CDR3 coding sequence is TGTGCCAGCATCTCCGCGCCTAGCGGCCAAGAGACCCAGTACTTC. This sequence joins TRBV11-1 and TRBJ2-5; TRBD2 matches 7 bases. The CDR3 has 15 amino acids. V shed 7 bases and J 1 base; nucleotides not matched to a gene: 9. The germline V gene has CDR1 SGHAT and CDR2 FQDESV (reference sequence).

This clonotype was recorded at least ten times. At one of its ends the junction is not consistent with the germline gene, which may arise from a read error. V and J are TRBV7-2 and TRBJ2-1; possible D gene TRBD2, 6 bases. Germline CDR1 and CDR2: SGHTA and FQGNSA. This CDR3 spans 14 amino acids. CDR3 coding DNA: TGTGCCAGCAGTTTAGTAACTGGGACTAATGAGCAGTTCTTC. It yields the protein CASSLVTGTNEQFF. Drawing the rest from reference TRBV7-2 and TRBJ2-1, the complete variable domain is GAGVSQSPSNKVTEKGKDVELRCDPISGHTALYWYRQSLGQGLEFLIYFQGNSAPDKSGLPSDRFSAERTGGSVSTLTIQRTQQEDSAVYLCASSLVTGTNEQFFGPGTRLTVL.

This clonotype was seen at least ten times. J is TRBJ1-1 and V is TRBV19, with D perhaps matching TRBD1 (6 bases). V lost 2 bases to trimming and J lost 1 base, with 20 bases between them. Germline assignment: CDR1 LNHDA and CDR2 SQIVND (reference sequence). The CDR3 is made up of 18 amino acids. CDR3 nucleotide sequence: TGTGCCAGTAGTATACGGGCTGGGGGGGCAGCCCCGAACACTGAAGCTTTCTTT. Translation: CASSIRAGGAAPNTEAFF. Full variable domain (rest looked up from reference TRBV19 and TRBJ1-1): DGGITQSPKYLFRKEGQNVTLSCEQNLNHDAMYWYRQDPGQGLRLIYYSQIVNDFQKGDIAEGYSVSREKKESFPLTVTSAQKNPTAFYLCASSIRAGGAAPNTEAFFGQGTRLTVV.

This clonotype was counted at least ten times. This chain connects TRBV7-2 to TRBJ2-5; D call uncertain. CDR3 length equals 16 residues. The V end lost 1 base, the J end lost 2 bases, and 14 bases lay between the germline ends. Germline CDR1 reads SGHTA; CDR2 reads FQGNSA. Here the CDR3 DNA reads TGTGCCAGCAGCTTAGGTGTAACTTCCCTACAAGAGACCCAGTACTTC. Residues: CASSLGVTSLQETQYF.

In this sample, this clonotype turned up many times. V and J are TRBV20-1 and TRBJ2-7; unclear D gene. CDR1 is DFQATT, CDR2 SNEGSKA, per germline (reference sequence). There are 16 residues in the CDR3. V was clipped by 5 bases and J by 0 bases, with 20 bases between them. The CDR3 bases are TGCAGTGCTCCAAGCGCCCGGGCGAGGCACTCCTACGAGCAGTACTTC. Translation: CSAPSARARHSYEQYF.

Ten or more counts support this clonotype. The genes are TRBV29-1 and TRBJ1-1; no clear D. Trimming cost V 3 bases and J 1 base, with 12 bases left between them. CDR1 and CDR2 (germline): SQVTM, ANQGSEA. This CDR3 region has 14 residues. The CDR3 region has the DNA TGCAGCGTTGAGCTACGGCTTTCGAACACTGAAGCTTTCTTT. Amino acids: CSVELRLSNTEAFF.

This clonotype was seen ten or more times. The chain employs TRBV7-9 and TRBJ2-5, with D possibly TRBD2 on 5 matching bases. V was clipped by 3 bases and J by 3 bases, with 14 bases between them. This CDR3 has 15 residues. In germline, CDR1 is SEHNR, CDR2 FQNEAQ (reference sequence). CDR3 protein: CASSFQVDGKETQYF. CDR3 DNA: TGTGCCAGCAGCTTCCAAGTAGACGGGAAAGAGACCCAGTACTTC.

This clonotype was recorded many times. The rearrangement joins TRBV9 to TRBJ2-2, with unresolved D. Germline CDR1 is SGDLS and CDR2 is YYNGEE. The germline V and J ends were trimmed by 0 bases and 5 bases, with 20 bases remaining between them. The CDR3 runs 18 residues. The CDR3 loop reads CASSVDGARRMLTGELFF. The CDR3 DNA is TGTGCCAGCAGCGTAGACGGAGCTAGGCGGATGTTGACCGGGGAGCTGTTTTTT.

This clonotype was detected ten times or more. The CDR3 coding sequence is TGTGCCTCGCAGCGAGGGGGGGTAGCTGAAAAACTGTTTTTT. This translates into CASQRGGVAEKLFF. V is TRBV6-1 and J is TRBJ1-4, with D possibly TRBD1 on 6 matching bases. Germline CDR1 and CDR2: MNHNS and SASEGT. V was shortened by 11 bases and J by 7 bases, with 20 bases between the two germline ends. CDR3 length: 14 amino acids.

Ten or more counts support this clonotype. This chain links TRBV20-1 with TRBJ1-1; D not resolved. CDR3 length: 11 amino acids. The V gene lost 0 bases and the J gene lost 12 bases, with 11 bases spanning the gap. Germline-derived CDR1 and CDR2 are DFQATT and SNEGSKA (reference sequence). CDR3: CSAREFPGTFF. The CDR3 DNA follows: TGCAGTGCTAGAGAATTCCCAGGAACTTTCTTT.

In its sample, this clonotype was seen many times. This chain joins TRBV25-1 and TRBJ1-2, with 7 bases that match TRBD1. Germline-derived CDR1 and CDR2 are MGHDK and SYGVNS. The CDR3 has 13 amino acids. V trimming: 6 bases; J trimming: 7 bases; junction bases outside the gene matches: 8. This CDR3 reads CASSRDRAVGYTF. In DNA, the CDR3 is TGTGCCAGCAGCCGAGACAGGGCCGTTGGCTACACCTTC.

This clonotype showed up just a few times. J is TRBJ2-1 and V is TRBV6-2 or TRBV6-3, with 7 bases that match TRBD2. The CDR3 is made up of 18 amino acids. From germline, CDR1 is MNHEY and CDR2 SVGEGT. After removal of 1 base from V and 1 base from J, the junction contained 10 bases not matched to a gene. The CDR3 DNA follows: TGTGCCAGCAGTTACTTGCTGGGTTGGGGGGGTTCCTACAATGAGCAGTTCTTC. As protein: CASSYLLGWGGSYNEQFF.

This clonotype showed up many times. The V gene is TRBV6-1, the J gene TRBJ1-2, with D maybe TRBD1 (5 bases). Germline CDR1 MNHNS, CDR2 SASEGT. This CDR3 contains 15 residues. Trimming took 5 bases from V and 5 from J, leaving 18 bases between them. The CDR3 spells CASSHRGRARYGYTF. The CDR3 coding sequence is TGTGCCAGCAGTCACCGGGGCAGGGCACGATATGGCTACACCTTC.

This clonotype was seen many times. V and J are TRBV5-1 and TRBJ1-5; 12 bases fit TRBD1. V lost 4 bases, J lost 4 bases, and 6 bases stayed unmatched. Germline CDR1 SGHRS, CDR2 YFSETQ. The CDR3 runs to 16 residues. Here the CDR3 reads CASSPGTGGENQPQHF. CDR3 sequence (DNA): TGCGCCAGCAGCCCCGGGACAGGGGGCGAGAATCAGCCCCAGCATTTT.